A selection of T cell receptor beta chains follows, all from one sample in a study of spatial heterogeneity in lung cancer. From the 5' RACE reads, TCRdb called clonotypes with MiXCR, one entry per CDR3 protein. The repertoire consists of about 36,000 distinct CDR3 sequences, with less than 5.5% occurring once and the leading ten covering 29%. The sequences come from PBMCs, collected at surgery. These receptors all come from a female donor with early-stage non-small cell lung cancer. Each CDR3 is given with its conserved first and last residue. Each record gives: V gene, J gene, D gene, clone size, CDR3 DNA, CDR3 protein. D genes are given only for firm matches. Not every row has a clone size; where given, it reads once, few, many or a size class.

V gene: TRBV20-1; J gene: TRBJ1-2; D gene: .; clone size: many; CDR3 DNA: TGCAGGATGGGGGAGTTTGGCTACACCTTC; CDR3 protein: CRMGEFGYTF
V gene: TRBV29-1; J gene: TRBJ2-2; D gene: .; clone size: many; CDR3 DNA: TGCAGCGTTAATCGGCCCGGGGGCGGGGAGCTGTTTTTT; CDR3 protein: CSVNRPGGGELFF
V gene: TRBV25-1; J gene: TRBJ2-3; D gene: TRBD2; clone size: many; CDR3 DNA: TGTGCCAGCAGTGACTCTCGGACTAGTTTCGGAGATACGCAGTATTTT; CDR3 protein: CASSDSRTSFGDTQYF
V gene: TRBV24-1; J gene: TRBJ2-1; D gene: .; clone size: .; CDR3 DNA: TGTGCCACCAGTGGGTCGGAGGGTCGTAGCAATGAGCAGTTCTTC; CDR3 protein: CATSGSEGRSNEQFF
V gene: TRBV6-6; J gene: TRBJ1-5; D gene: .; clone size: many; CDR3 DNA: TGTGCCAGCAGTTACCAGGGCCAGCCCCAGCATTTT; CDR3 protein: CASSYQGQPQHF
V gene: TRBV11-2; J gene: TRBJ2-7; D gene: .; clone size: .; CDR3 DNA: TGTGCCAGCAGCTTACGGGGTCTCTCCTACGAGCAGTACTTC; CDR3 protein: CASSLRGLSYEQYF
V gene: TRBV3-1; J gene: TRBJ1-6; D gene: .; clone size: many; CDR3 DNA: TGTGCCAGCAGCCAGGGGATAGGTTGGGATTCACCCCTCCACTTT; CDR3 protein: CASSQGIGWDSPLHF
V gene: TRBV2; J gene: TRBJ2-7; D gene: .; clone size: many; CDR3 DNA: TGTGCCAGCCAACAGGGACTATCCTCCTACGAGCAGTACTTC; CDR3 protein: CASQQGLSSYEQYF
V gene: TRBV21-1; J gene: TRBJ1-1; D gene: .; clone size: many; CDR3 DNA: TGTGCCAGCAGCAAATTAGGAGGGGGGCTCCGCCGGGACCCTGAAGCTTTCTTT; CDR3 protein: CASSKLGGGLRRDPEAFF
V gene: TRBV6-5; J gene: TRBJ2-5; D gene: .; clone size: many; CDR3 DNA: TGTGCCAGCAGTTACTCCAACCTACAAGAGACCCAGTACTTC; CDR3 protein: CASSYSNLQETQYF
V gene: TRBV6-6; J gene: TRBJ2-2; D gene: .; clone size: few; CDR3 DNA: TGTGTCAGCAGTTACCTGGGAGCCGGGGAGCTGTTTTTT; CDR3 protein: CVSSYLGAGELFF
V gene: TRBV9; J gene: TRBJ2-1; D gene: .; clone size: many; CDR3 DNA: TGTGCCAGCAGCAGGCAGACGAGCTCCTACAATGAGCAGTTCTTC; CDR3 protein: CASSRQTSSYNEQFF
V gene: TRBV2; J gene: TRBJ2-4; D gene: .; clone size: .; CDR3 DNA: TGTGCCAGCAGTCAGCACAGGCCACGGGAAAACATTCAGTACTTC; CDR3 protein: CASSQHRPRENIQYF
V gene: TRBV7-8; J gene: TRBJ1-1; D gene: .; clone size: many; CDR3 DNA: TGTGCCAGCAGCCCCAGGCCGAACACTGAAGCTTTCTTT; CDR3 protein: CASSPRPNTEAFF
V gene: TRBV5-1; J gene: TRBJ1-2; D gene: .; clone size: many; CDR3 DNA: TGCGCCAGCAGCTTGGAAGCTTCGCAGGGTGGAAATGGCTACACCTTC; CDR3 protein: CASSLEASQGGNGYTF
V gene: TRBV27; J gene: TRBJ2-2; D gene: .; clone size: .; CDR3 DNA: TGTGCCAGCAGTATGACAGGGGAGGGGAAGGCCGGGGAGCTGTTTTTT; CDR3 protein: CASSMTGEGKAGELFF
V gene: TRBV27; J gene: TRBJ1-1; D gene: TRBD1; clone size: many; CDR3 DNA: TGTGCCAGCAGTTTATCGGGACAGGGGCGTACTGAAGCTTTCTTT; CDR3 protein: CASSLSGQGRTEAFF
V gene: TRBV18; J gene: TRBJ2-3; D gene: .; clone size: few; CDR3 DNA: TGTGCCAGCTCACCGGCAGGGAGCACAGATACGCAGTATTTT; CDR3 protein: CASSPAGSTDTQYF
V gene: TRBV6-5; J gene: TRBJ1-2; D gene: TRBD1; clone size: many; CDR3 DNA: TGTGCCAGCAGTTACTCCAGGGGGCTTGGCTACACCTTC; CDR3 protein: CASSYSRGLGYTF
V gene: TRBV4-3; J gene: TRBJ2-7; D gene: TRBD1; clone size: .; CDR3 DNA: TGCGCCAGCAGCCAAGATCCGCGACAGGGATTCTACGAGCAGTACTTC; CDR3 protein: CASSQDPRQGFYEQYF
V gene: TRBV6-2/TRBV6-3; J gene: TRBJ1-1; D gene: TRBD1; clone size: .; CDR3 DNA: TGTGCCAGCTGTGCCCCCGGACAGGGAAACACTGAAGCTTTCTTT; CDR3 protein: CASCAPGQGNTEAFF
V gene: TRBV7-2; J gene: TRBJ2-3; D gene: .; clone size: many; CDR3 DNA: TGTGCCAGCAGCCCGTACCAGACAGGTACCACTAGCACAGATACGCAGTATTTT; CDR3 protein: CASSPYQTGTTSTDTQYF
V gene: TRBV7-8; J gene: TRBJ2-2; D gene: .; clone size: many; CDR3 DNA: TGTGCCAGCAGCTCGTACAGGGTCGCGAGCACCGGGGAGCTGTTTTTT; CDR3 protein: CASSSYRVASTGELFF
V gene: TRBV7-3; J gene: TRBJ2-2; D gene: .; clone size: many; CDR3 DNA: TGTGCCAGCAGCTTAAGGCAGGGAGGCACCGGGGAGCTGTTTTTT; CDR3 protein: CASSLRQGGTGELFF
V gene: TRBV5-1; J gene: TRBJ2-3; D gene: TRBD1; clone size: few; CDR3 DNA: TGCGCCAGCAGCATCGGGACAGGGTCCTGGGATACGCAGTATTTT; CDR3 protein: CASSIGTGSWDTQYF
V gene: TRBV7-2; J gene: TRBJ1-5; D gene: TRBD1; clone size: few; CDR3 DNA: TGTGCCAGCAGCTTTAACGCCGGGACAGGCAATCAGCCCCAGCATTTT; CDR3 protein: CASSFNAGTGNQPQHF
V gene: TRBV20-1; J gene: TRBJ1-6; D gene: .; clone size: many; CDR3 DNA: TGCAGTGCTAGAGAGGAGGGAGGAAGCTCCTATAATTCACCCCTCCACTTT; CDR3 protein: CSAREEGGSSYNSPLHF
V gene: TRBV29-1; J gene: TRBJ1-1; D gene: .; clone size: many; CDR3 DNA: TGCAGCGTTGAACGGTCAGGGGTCACTGAAGCTTTCTTT; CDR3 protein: CSVERSGVTEAFF
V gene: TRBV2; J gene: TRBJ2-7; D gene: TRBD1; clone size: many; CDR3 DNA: TGTGCCAGCAGTGAACGCCCTCTGGGACAGCCCCTAATCGAGCAGTACTTC; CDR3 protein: CASSERPLGQPLIEQYF
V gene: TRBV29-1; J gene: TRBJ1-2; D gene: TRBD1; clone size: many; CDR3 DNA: TGCAGCGTTGGACAGGGAGATGGCTACACCTTC; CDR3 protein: CSVGQGDGYTF
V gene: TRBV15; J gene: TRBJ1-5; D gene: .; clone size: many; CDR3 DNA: TGTGCCACCAGCAGAAAAAGGGTCAACCAGCCCCAGCATTTT; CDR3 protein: CATSRKRVNQPQHF
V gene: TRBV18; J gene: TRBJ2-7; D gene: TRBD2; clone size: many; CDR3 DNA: TGTGCCAGCTCACCGGCCGGGAGGGGGGGCTACGAGCAGTACTTC; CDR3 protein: CASSPAGRGGYEQYF
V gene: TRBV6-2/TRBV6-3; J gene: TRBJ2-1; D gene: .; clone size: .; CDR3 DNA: TGTGCCAGCATGTCGCATTCAAGGCCCTACAATGAGCAGTTCTTC; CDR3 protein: CASMSHSRPYNEQFF
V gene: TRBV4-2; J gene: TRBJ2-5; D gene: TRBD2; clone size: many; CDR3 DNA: TGTGCCAGCAGCCAATCATCTAGCGGGAGGGAGCAAGAGACCCAGTACTTC; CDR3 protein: CASSQSSSGREQETQYF
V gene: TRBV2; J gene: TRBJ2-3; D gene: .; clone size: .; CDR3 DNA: TGTGCCACCGCCCCGCGCGGCGGCACAGATACGCAGTATTTT; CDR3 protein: CATAPRGGTDTQYF
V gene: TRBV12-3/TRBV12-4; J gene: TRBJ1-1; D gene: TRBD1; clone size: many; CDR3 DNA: TGTGCCAGCAGTATCTGGACAGGGAAGCTGGCAGCTTTCTTT; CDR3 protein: CASSIWTGKLAAFF
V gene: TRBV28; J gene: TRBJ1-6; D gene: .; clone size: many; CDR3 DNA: TGTGCCAGCAGTTTATCCCGTTTTCTACGGGGCGGAAATTCACCCCTCCACTTT; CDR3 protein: CASSLSRFLRGGNSPLHF
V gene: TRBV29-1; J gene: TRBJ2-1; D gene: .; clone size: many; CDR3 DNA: TGCAGCGTTGACGACGGCCACTCCTACAATGAGCAGTTCTTC; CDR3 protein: CSVDDGHSYNEQFF
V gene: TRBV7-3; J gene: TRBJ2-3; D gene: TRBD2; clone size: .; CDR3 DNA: TGTGCCAGCAGCCTACGGACTAGCGAGTTCACAGATACGCAGTATTTT; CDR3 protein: CASSLRTSEFTDTQYF
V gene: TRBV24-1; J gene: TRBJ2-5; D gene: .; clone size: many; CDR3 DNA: TGTGCCACCAGTGAGACCCAAGAGACCCAGTACTTC; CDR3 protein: CATSETQETQYF
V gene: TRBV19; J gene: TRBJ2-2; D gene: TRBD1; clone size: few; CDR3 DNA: TGTGCCAGTACGACCCGGGACAGGGAGACCGGGGAGCTGTTTTTT; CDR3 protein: CASTTRDRETGELFF
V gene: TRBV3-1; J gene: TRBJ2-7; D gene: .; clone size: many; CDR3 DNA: TGTGCCAGCAGCCAGGGGGCTTCCTACGAGCAGTACTTC; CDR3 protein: CASSQGASYEQYF
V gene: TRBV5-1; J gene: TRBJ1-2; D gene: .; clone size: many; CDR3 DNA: TGCGCCAGCAGCCCGCGACAGTCTAACTATGGCTACACCTTC; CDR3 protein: CASSPRQSNYGYTF
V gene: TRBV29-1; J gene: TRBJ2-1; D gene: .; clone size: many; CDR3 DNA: TGCAGCGGAGTTGGAGGGGCCAATGAGCAGTTCTTC; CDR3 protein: CSGVGGANEQFF
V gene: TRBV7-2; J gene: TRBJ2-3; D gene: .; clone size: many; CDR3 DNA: TGTGCCAGCAGCTGGAAAGCGTTCGCAGATACGCAGTATTTT; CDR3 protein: CASSWKAFADTQYF
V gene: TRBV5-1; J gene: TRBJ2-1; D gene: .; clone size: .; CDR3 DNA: TGCGCCAGCAGCTTGAGGGGGTATGAGCAGTTCTTC; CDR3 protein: CASSLRGYEQFF
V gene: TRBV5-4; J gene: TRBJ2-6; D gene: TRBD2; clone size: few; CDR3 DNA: TGTGCCAGCAGCTCGGGAGGTAGCTCTGGGGCCAACGTCCTGACTTTC; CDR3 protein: CASSSGGSSGANVLTF
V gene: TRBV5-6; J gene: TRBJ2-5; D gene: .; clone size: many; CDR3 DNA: TGTGCCAGCAGCTATGGCCAAGAGATGACCCAGTACTTC; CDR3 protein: CASSYGQEMTQYF
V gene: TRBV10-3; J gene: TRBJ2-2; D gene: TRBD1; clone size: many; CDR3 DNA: TGTGCCATCAATCCCGGGACAGCGAACACCGGGGAGCTGTTTTTT; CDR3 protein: CAINPGTANTGELFF
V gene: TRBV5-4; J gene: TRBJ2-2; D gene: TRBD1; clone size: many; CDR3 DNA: TGTGCCAGCACCGTGGACAGGGGGCGCCCCGGGGAGCTGTTTTTT; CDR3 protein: CASTVDRGRPGELFF
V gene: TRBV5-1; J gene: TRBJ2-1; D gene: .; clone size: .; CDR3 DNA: TGCGCCAGCAGCTGGGCAGGGCCCACCTACAATGAGCAGTTCTTC; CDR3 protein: CASSWAGPTYNEQFF
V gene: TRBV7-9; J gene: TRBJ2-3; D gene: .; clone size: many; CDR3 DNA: TGTGCCAGCAGCCCCCCAGAAAGCACAGATACGCAGTATTTT; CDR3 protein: CASSPPESTDTQYF